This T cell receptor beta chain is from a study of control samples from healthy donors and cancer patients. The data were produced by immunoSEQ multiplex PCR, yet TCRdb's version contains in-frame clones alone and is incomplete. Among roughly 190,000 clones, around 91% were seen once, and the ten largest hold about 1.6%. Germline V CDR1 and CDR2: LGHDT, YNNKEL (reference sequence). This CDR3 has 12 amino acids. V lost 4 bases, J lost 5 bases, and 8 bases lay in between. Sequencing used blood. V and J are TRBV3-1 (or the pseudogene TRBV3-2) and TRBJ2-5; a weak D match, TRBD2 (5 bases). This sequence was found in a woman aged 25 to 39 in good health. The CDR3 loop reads CASSRRDETQYF. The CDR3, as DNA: TGTGCCAGCAGCCGACGGGATGAGACCCAGTACTTC.